This T cell receptor beta chain was captured in a study of blood T cell repertoires in COVID-19. About the research overall: PBMCs, B-cell-depleted T cells, or T cells provided the cDNA or gDNA that made up the material.

Profiling relied on immunoSEQ multiplex PCR, and the TCRdb table lists in-frame clones only, not all of them. The repertoire consists of about 320,000 clones, with about 82% occurring once and the leading ten covering around 6.9%. Trimming pared 1 base from V and 5 bases from J, leaving 8 bases between. The length of the CDR3 is 13 residues. Germline CDR1 reads MNHNS; CDR2 reads SASEGT. In its sample, this clone was seen a few times. The sequence derives from a human donor in a cohort sampled during active COVID-19. The rearrangement uses TRBV6-1 and TRBJ1-1; unclear D gene. The sequencing input was peripheral blood. The CDR3 sequence: CASSEVERTEAFF. The CDR3 nucleotides are TGTGCCAGCAGTGAAGTGGAGAGAACTGAAGCTTTCTTT.